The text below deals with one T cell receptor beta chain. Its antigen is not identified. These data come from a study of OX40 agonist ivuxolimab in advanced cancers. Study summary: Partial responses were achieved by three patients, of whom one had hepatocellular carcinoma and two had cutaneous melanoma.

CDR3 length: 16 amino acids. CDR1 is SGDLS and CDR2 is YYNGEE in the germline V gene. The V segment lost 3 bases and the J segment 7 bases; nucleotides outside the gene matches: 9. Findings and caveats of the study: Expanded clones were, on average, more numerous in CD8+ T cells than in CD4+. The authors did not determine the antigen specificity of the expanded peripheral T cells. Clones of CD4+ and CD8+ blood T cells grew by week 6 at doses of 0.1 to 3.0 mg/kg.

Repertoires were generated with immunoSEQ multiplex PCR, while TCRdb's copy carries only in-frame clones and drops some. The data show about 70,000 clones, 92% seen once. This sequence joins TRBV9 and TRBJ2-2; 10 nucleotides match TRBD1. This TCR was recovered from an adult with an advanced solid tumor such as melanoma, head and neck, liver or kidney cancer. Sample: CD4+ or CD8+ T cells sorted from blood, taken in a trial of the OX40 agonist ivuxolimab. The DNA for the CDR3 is TGTGCCAGCAGCGCCCCCGGGACAGGGGTCGGCGGGGAGCTGTTTTTT. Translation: CASSAPGTGVGGELFF.